This T cell receptor beta chain was recorded in a study of blood T cell repertoires in COVID-19. Germline V gene sequence: CDR1 SGHRS, CDR2 YFSETQ. The CDR3 covers 14 residues. Trimming took 1 base from V and 5 from J, leaving 12 bases between them. TCRdb's table, derived via immunoSEQ multiplex PCR, lists solely in-frame clones and lacks some. The sample holds fewer than 400,000 clones, about 90% seen once. The source is a woman in her 30s with COVID-19, enrolled during active disease. This chain uses TRBV5-1 with TRBJ2-5; a possible D gene is TRBD2 (5 bases). Input material: peripheral blood. The CDR3 bases are TGCGCCAGCAGCTTGTCGGGAACTGGTGAGACCCAGTACTTC. Translated, it gives CASSLSGTGETQYF.